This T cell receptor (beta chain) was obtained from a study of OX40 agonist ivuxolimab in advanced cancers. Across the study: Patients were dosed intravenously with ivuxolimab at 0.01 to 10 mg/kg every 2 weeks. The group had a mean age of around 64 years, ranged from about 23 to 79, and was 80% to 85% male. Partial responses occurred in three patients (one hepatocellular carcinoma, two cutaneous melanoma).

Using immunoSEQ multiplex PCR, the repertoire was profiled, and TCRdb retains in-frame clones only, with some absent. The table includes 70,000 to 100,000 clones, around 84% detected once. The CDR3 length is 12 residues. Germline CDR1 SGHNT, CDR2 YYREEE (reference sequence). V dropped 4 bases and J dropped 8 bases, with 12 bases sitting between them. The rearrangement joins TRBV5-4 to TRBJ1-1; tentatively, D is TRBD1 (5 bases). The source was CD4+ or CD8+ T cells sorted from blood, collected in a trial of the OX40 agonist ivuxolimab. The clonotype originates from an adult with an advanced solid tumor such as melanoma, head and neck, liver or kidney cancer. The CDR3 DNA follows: TGTGCCAGCAGCCCCGGGACGACCGAAGCTTTCTTT. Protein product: CASSPGTTEAFF.